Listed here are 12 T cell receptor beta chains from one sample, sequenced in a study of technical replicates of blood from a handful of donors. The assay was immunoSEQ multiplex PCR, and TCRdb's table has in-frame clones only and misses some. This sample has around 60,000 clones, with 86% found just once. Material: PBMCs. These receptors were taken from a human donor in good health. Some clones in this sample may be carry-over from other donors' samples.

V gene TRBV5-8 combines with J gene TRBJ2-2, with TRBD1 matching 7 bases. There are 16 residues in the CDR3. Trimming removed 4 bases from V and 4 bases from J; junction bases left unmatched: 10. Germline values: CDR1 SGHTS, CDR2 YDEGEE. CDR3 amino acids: CASSPGQLISTGELFF. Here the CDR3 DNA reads TGTGCCAGCAGCCCGGGACAGCTAATATCCACCGGGGAGCTGTTTTTT.

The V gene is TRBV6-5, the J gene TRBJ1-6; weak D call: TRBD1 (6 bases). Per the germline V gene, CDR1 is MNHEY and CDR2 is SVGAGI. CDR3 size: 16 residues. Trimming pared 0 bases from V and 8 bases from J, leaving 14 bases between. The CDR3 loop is CASSYSNGGWDSPLHF. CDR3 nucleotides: TGTGCCAGCAGTTACTCGAATGGGGGCTGGGATTCACCCCTCCACTTT.

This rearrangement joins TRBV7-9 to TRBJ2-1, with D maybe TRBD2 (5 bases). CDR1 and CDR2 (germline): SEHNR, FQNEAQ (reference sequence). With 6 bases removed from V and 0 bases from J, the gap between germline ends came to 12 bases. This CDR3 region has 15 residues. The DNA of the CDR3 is TGTGCCAGCAGTCCCAGCGGAAGCTCCTACAATGAGCAGTTCTTC. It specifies CASSPSGSSYNEQFF.

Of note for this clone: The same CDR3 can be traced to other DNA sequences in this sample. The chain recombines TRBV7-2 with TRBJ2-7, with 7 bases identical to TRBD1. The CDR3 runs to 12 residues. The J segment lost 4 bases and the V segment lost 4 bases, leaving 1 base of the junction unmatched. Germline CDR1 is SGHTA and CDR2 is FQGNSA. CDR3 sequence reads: CASSSTGYEQYF. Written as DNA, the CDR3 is TGTGCCAGCAGCTCGACAGGGTACGAGCAGTACTTC.

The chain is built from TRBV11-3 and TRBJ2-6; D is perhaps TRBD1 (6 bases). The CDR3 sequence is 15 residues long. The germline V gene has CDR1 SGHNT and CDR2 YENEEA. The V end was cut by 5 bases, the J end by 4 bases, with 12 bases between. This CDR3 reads CASSPGVLGANVLTF. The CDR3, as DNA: TGTGCCAGCAGCCCAGGGGTACTCGGGGCCAACGTCCTGACTTTC.

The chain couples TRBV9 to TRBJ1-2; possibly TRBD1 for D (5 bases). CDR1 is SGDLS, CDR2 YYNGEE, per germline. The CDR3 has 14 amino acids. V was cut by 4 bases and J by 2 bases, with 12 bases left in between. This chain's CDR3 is CASSWGSENYGYTF. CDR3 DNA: TGTGCCAGCAGCTGGGGCAGCGAGAACTATGGCTACACCTTC.

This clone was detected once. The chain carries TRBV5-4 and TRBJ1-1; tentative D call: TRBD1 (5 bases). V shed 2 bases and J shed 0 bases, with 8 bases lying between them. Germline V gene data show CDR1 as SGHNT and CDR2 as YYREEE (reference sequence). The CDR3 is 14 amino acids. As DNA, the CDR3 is TGTGCCAGCAGCTTAGAACAGGTGAACACTGAAGCTTTCTTT. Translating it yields CASSLEQVNTEAFF.

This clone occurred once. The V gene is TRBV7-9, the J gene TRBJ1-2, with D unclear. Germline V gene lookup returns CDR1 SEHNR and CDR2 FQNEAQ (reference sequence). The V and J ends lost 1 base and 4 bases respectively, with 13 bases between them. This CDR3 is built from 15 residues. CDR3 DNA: TGTGCCAGCAGCTTAGTTGCTGAGGCCGGCTATGGCTACACCTTC. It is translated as CASSLVAEAGYGYTF.

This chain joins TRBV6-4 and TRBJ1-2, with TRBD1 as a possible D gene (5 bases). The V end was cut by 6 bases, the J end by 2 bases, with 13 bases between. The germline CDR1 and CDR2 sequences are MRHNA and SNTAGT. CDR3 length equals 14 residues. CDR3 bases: TGTGCCAGCAGACGGGACTCGGTAAACTATGGCTACACCTTC. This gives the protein CASRRDSVNYGYTF.

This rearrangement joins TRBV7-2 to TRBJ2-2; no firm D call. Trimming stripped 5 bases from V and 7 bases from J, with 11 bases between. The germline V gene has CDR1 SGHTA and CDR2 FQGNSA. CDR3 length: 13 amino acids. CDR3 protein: CASSSYTIGELFF. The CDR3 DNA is TGTGCCAGCAGCAGCTATACGATCGGGGAGCTGTTTTTT.

The CDR3 reads CATYAGQGNYEQYF. The CDR3 nucleotides are TGTGCCACCTACGCTGGGCAGGGAAACTACGAGCAGTACTTC. The chain is built from TRBV19 and TRBJ2-7, with D maybe TRBD1 (5 bases). The CDR3 extends over 14 amino acids. The V gene's germline CDR1 is LNHDA and CDR2 SQIVND (reference sequence). V gave up 10 bases and J gave up 3 bases, with 19 bases separating them. The full variable domain, its missing parts supplied by reference TRBV19 and TRBJ2-7, is DGGITQSPKYLFRKEGQNVTLSCEQNLNHDAMYWYRQDPGQGLRLIYYSQIVNDFQKGDIAEGYSVSREKKESFPLTVTSAQKNPTAFYLCATYAGQGNYEQYFGPGTRLTVT.

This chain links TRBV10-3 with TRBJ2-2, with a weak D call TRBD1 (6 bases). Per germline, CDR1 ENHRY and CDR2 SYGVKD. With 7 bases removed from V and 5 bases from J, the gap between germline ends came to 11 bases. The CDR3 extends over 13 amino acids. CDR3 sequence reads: CAIKQGSTGELFF. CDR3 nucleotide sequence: TGTGCCATCAAGCAGGGGTCAACCGGGGAGCTGTTTTTT.